This T cell receptor (beta chain) was obtained from a study of the immune and genomic landscape of osteosarcoma. Whole-study findings and limits: Productive clonality stayed low overall, though C3 exceeded C1.

As for this clone: Antigen unknown.

This table comes from immunoSEQ multiplex PCR, and its TCRdb copy is limited to in-frame clones, with some not included. Of 2,800 or so clones in the sample, more than 75% were seen once. The post-treatment osteosarcoma tumors were primary, local recurrence or metastasis specimens from poor-prognosis patients. V dropped 0 bases and J dropped 3; count of bases not matched to a gene: 8. In germline, CDR1 is SGHRS, CDR2 YFSETQ. The CDR3 runs to 16 residues. The receptor was derived from a woman younger than 30 with osteosarcoma. V is TRBV5-1 and J is TRBJ2-7, with 8 bases that match TRBD1. The sequenced material came from metastatic tumor tissue from the lung. The CDR3 sequence is CASSLDGTGRSYEQYF. The CDR3 DNA follows: TGCGCCAGCAGCTTGGACGGGACAGGTCGTAGCTACGAGCAGTACTTC.